The present entry profiles one T cell receptor beta chain with its context. This entry comes from a study of blood T cell repertoires in COVID-19. Study-level information: In Cohort 3, a recovered donor had either two negative PCRs, clearance, or symptom resolution.

Authors' analysis steps: Amplifying reference gene primers gave estimates of nucleated cell counts. Assay used: immunoSEQ multiplex PCR; TCRdb lists only in-frame clones, some missing. That table gives V, J and clone size, and the DNA gave D and trimming. Here the sample spans under 400,000 clones, approximately 89% being singletons. Residents of about two dozen US areas, aged about 18 to 95 years, made up the participants. The receptor's source is a man between 35 and 55 years old in a cohort exposed to, infected with or recovered from COVID-19 (not recorded which). The material sequenced was PBMCs or T cells enriched from blood (not recorded which).

CDR3 coding DNA: TGCGCCAGCAGCTTGGGCGGGAGAAACCACAATGAGCAGTTCTTC. Translation gives CASSLGGRNHNEQFF. J is TRBJ2-1 and V is TRBV5-1; 7 positions match TRBD2. V was clipped by 0 bases and J by 5 bases; unmatched bases: 5. The CDR3 is 15 residues long. The V gene's germline CDR1 is SGHRS and CDR2 YFSETQ.